Below, 32 T cell receptor beta chains from the same sample are listed, as sequenced in a study of cytomegalovirus exposure and HLA in healthy donors. This PCR relied on a set of 60 Vbeta primers and 13 Jbeta primers. Profiling relied on immunoSEQ multiplex PCR, and the TCRdb table lists in-frame clones only, not all of them. This table has about 74,000 clones, around 70% appearing once. Sequenced material: PBMCs. Every receptor here comes from a middle-aged woman in good health and CMV-seropositive.

This clone came up a few times. The rearrangement links TRBV7-9 to TRBJ1-1; D is ambiguous. The CDR3 sequence is 13 residues long. Trimming stripped 3 bases from V and 5 bases from J, with 10 bases between. Germline loops: CDR1 SEHNR, CDR2 FQNEAQ (reference sequence). The CDR3 bases are TGTGCCAGCAGCTTTAGTTCGGGGACTGAAGCTTTCTTT. It translates to CASSFSSGTEAFF.

The chain uses TRBV5-6 and TRBJ1-2, with 7 bases fitting TRBD1. The CDR3 spans 13 residues. The germline V gene has CDR1 SGHDT and CDR2 YYEEEE. Trimming cost V 5 bases and J 3 bases; bases outside gene matches: 4. CDR3 DNA sequence: TGTGCCAGCAGGTATACAGGGGACTATGGCTACACCTTC. It translates to CASRYTGDYGYTF.

The chain is built from TRBV7-2 and TRBJ1-3, with 7 bases that match TRBD1. V lost 5 bases and J lost 0; bases outside the gene matches: 10. The V gene's germline CDR1 is SGHTA and CDR2 FQGNSA. The CDR3 spans 17 residues. The DNA for the CDR3 is TGTGCCAGCAGCCCACAGGGGACAAGCCTCTCTGGAAACACCATATATTTT. Translating it yields CASSPQGTSLSGNTIYF.

The V and J genes are TRBV6-6 and TRBJ1-1; 7 nucleotides align to TRBD1. V lost 8 bases to trimming and J lost 5 bases; unmatched junction nucleotides: 5. Germline loops: CDR1 MNHNY, CDR2 SVGAGI (reference sequence). CDR3 length: 12 amino acids. The CDR3 sequence is CASSGTATEAFF. In DNA, the CDR3 is TGTGCCAGCTCAGGGACAGCTACTGAAGCTTTCTTT.

This clone was counted once. The gene calls are TRBV30 and TRBJ1-5; TRBD1 might be the D (5 bases). Per germline, CDR1 GTSNPN and CDR2 SVGIG (reference sequence). CDR3 length equals 14 residues. Between the trimmed V and J ends, which lost 1 base and 2 bases, there was a span of 9 bases. The CDR3 DNA reads TGTGCCTGGAGTGGACAGTCGGGCAATCAGCCCCAGCATTTT. Translated: CAWSGQSGNQPQHF.

The table lists this clone with a few counts. The J gene is TRBJ1-1, the V gene TRBV6-5, with TRBD1 matching over 8 bases. The V gene's germline CDR1 is MNHEY and CDR2 SVGAGI. Unmatched junction bases numbered 10, after V lost 6 bases and J lost 7 bases. The CDR3 runs to 14 residues. Here the CDR3 reads CASSLQGASVEAFF. In DNA, the CDR3 is TGTGCCAGCAGCCTGCAGGGGGCGTCAGTTGAAGCTTTCTTT.

V and J are TRBV30 and TRBJ2-5, with a tentative D call TRBD2 (6 bases). V was clipped by 3 bases and J by 4 bases, with 15 bases between them. The CDR3 is 14 amino acids. CDR1 is GTSNPN and CDR2 is SVGIG in the germline V gene (reference sequence). The CDR3 protein is CAWSGDSVRETQYF. DNA of the CDR3: TGTGCCTGGAGCGGGGACTCAGTACGAGAGACCCAGTACTTC. Together with reference TRBV30 and TRBJ2-5, the CDR3 gives the full variable domain: SQTIHQWPATLVQPVGSPLSLECTVEGTSNPNLYWYRQAAGRGLQLLFYSVGIGQISSEVPQNLSASRPQDRQFILSSKKLLLSDSGFYLCAWSGDSVRETQYFGPGTRLLVL.

The V gene is TRBV7-8, the J gene TRBJ1-5; D may be TRBD1 (5 bases). Germline lookup yields CDR1 SGHVS and CDR2 FQNEAQ. The V gene lost 5 bases and the J gene lost 6 bases, with 11 bases spanning the gap. The CDR3 is made up of 13 amino acids. This chain's CDR3 is CASSDGGSQPQHF. The CDR3, as DNA: TGTGCCAGCAGCGACGGGGGAAGTCAGCCCCAGCATTTT. The full variable domain, in which reference TRBV7-8 and TRBJ1-5 provide the parts outside the CDR3, is GAGVSQSPRYKVAKRGQDVALRCDPISGHVSLFWYQQALGQGPEFLTYFQNEAQLDKSGLPSDRFFAERPEGSVSTLKIQRTQQEDSAVYLCASSDGGSQPQHFGDGTRLSIL.

The chain uses TRBV5-5 and TRBJ2-5; possible D gene TRBD2, 6 bases. V was clipped by 4 bases and J by 1 base, with 17 bases between them. The germline gives CDR1 SGHKS, CDR2 YYEKEE (reference sequence). This CDR3 is built from 16 residues. CDR3 DNA: TGTGCCAGCAGCCCGTTTCCTAGCGCCGTCCAAGAGACCCAGTACTTC. Translation: CASSPFPSAVQETQYF. The full variable domain, its missing parts supplied by reference TRBV5-5 and TRBJ2-5, is DAGVTQSPTHLIKTRGQQVTLRCSPISGHKSVSWYQQVLGQGPQFIFQYYEKEERGRGNFPDRFSARQFPNYSSELNVNALLLGDSALYLCASSPFPSAVQETQYFGPGTRLLVL.

V gene TRBV19 combines with J gene TRBJ1-5, with a tentative D call TRBD1 (5 bases). Germline CDR1 is LNHDA and CDR2 is SQIVND (reference sequence). This CDR3 comprises 16 residues. Trimming removed 3 bases at V and 7 bases at J, with 19 bases between. The CDR3, as DNA: TGTGCCAGTAGTATGCCTCGGGGGTCGGCAATGCAGCCCCAGCATTTT. Its protein is CASSMPRGSAMQPQHF.

CDR3 sequence: CASSDRREIDEAFF. CDR3 nucleotides: TGTGCCAGCAGTGATCGTAGGGAGATTGATGAAGCTTTCTTT. The chain employs TRBV2 and TRBJ1-1; D is uncertain. The germline V gene encodes CDR1 SNHLY and CDR2 FYNNEI. The CDR3 length is 14 residues. The ends were cut back, 3 bases at V and 7 bases at J, with 15 bases in the middle. Supplemented by reference TRBV2 and TRBJ1-1, the full variable domain reads EPEVTQTPSHQVTQMGQEVILRCVPISNHLYFYWYRQILGQKVEFLVSFYNNEISEKSEIFDDQFSVERPDGSNFTLKIRSTKLEDSAMYFCASSDRREIDEAFFGQGTRLTVV.

This chain connects TRBV28 to TRBJ1-2; D is perhaps TRBD1 (5 bases). Trimming took 4 bases from V and 5 from J, leaving 8 bases between them. CDR1 MDHEN and CDR2 SYDVKM come from the germline V gene. This CDR3 spans 12 amino acids. The DNA of the CDR3 is TGTGCCAGCAGTTGGGGGACTTATGGCTACACCTTC. Encoded protein: CASSWGTYGYTF.

This chain uses TRBV29-1 with TRBJ1-2; D perhaps matches TRBD1 (5 bases). V was clipped by 6 bases and J by 4 bases, with 18 bases between them. From germline, CDR1 is SQVTM and CDR2 ANQGSEA. The CDR3 runs to 14 residues. CDR3 loop: CSVLPLRGGYGYTF. The CDR3 DNA reads TGCAGCGTGTTACCGTTGAGGGGAGGCTATGGCTACACCTTC. The full variable domain, in which reference TRBV29-1 and TRBJ1-2 provide the parts outside the CDR3, is SAVISQKPSRDICQRGTSLTIQCQVDSQVTMMFWYRQQPGQSLTLIATANQGSEATYESGFVIDKFPISRPNLTFSTLTVSNMSPEDSSIYLCSVLPLRGGYGYTFGSGTRLTVV.

The chain joins TRBV5-4 to TRBJ2-3; the D gene is possibly TRBD2 (6 bases). Germline CDR1 SGHNT, CDR2 YYREEE (reference sequence). V dropped 4 bases and J dropped 3 bases, with 21 bases sitting between them. The CDR3 is 17 amino acids. CDR3 residues: CASSPRVAGRNTDTQYF. For the CDR3, the DNA is TGTGCCAGCAGCCCACGGGTGGCAGGGAGGAATACAGATACGCAGTATTTT.

The chain employs TRBV11-2 and TRBJ1-1; 7 nucleotides align to TRBD1. CDR3 length equals 15 residues. V shed 1 base and J 6 bases; nucleotides not matched to a gene: 8. The germline V gene encodes CDR1 SGHAT and CDR2 FQNNGV. This chain's CDR3 is CASSLVPTGTAEAFF. In nucleotides, the CDR3 is TGTGCCAGCAGCTTAGTCCCCACCGGGACAGCTGAAGCTTTCTTT.

This rearrangement joins TRBV2 to TRBJ1-5; the D is unclear. Germline V lookup: CDR1 SNHLY, CDR2 FYNNEI. CDR3 size: 16 residues. Trimming removed 7 bases from V and 2 bases from J, with 18 bases in between. This CDR3 is CASTYEALAGNQPQHF. CDR3 coding DNA: TGTGCCAGCACCTACGAAGCGCTTGCGGGCAATCAGCCCCAGCATTTT.

This chain uses TRBV5-8 with TRBJ2-3; tentative D call: TRBD2 (6 bases). CDR1 is SGHTS and CDR2 is YDEGEE in the germline V gene. The CDR3 contains 18 residues. V lost 0 bases to trimming and J lost 6 bases, with 23 bases between them. The CDR3 here is CASSLVIMRGQFPDTQYF. The CDR3 nucleotides are TGTGCCAGCAGCTTGGTGATTATGCGGGGTCAATTCCCCGATACGCAGTATTTT.

The V and J genes are TRBV5-1 and TRBJ2-5, with 8 bases lining up with TRBD2. V lost 0 bases and J lost 2; bases outside the gene matches: 0. The CDR3 totals 14 residues. The germline V gene has CDR1 SGHRS and CDR2 YFSETQ. This CDR3 is CASSLAGGQETQYF. The CDR3, as DNA: TGCGCCAGCAGCTTGGCGGGGGGGCAAGAGACCCAGTACTTC. Full variable domain (remainder filled in from reference TRBV5-1 and TRBJ2-5): KAGVTQTPRYLIKTRGQQVTLSCSPISGHRSVSWYQQTPGQGLQFLFEYFSETQRNKGNFPGRFSGRQFSNSRSEMNVSTLELGDSALYLCASSLAGGQETQYFGPGTRLLVL.

This clone was counted a few times. This chain links TRBV4-1 with TRBJ2-1; D possibly corresponds to TRBD1 (5 bases). Germline CDR1 and CDR2: MGHRA and YSYEKL. This CDR3 is 14 amino acids long. Trimming left V 7 bases short and J 0 bases short, with 10 bases between. CDR3 loop: CASNDRASYNEQFF. CDR3 sequence (DNA): TGCGCCAGCAACGACAGAGCCTCCTACAATGAGCAGTTCTTC.

The chain has TRBV19 and TRBJ2-1; 8 bases align to TRBD1. Germline CDR1 and CDR2: LNHDA and SQIVND (reference sequence). With V trimmed by 8 bases and J by 2 bases, 11 bases remained unmatched. This CDR3 is built from 16 residues. The CDR3 protein is CASRAGGPSTYNEQFF. CDR3 nucleotide sequence: TGTGCCAGTCGGGCAGGGGGCCCCTCCACCTACAATGAGCAGTTCTTC.

The sample holds a few counts of this clone. The chain combines TRBV2 with TRBJ1-5, with 8 nucleotides matching TRBD1. The V segment lost 6 bases and the J segment 0 bases; nucleotides outside the gene matches: 4. This CDR3 comprises 15 residues. Germline V gives CDR1 SNHLY, CDR2 FYNNEI. The CDR3 protein is CASRTGVGSNQPQHF. The DNA for the CDR3 is TGTGCCAGCAGGACAGGGGTGGGTAGCAATCAGCCCCAGCATTTT.

The CDR3 loop is CASSLVGGLNVEKLFF. CDR3 coding DNA: TGTGCCAGCAGCTTAGTGGGGGGGCTTAATGTTGAAAAACTGTTTTTT. The genes are TRBV7-2 and TRBJ1-4; perhaps TRBD1 as D (6 bases). V lost 1 base, J lost 7 bases, and 16 bases lay in between. Germline assignment: CDR1 SGHTA and CDR2 FQGNSA. The CDR3 runs to 16 residues.

This chain joins TRBV28 and TRBJ1-1, with TRBD1 matching over 11 bases. Germline V gene sequence: CDR1 MDHEN, CDR2 SYDVKM. Trimming took 4 bases from V and 4 from J; bases not matched to a gene: 2. This CDR3 comprises 14 residues. CDR3 bases: TGTGCCAGCAGTTGGGACAGGGGGGCCACTGAAGCTTTCTTT. Its translation: CASSWDRGATEAFF. Supplemented by reference TRBV28 and TRBJ1-1, the full variable domain reads DVKVTQSSRYLVKRTGEKVFLECVQDMDHENMFWYRQDPGLGLRLIYFSYDVKMKEKGDIPEGYSVSREKKERFSLILESASTNQTSMYLCASSWDRGATEAFFGQGTRLTVV.

This rearrangement joins TRBV28 to TRBJ2-2; 7 positions agree with TRBD2. The CDR3 length is 15 residues. Germline lookup yields CDR1 MDHEN and CDR2 SYDVKM. V was pared by 3 bases and J by 4 bases, with 5 bases of the junction left unmatched. The CDR3 DNA reads TGTGCCAGCAGTTTGAGAGCTAGCGGCACCGGGGAGCTGTTTTTT. It codes for CASSLRASGTGELFF.

The chain combines TRBV29-1 with TRBJ2-7; no clear D. CDR1 and CDR2 from the germline V gene are SQVTM and ANQGSEA. With 4 bases removed from V and 7 bases from J, the gap between germline ends came to 11 bases. The CDR3 length is 11 residues. For the CDR3, the DNA is TGCAGCGTTGTACGGGTCGGTGAGCAGTACTTC. Protein product: CSVVRVGEQYF.

The V and J genes are TRBV29-1 and TRBJ2-2; 9 bases line up with TRBD1. The CDR3 spans 13 residues. Unmatched junction bases numbered 6, after V lost 8 bases and J lost 5 bases. Germline assignment: CDR1 SQVTM and CDR2 ANQGSEA. The CDR3 region is CSIDRGRTGELFF. CDR3 coding DNA: TGCAGCATCGACAGGGGGAGGACCGGGGAGCTGTTTTTT.

The gene calls are TRBV11-2 and TRBJ1-4; a weak D match, TRBD1 (6 bases). V was shortened by 5 bases and J by 8 bases, with 12 bases between the two germline ends. Germline V lookup: CDR1 SGHAT, CDR2 FQNNGV. CDR3 size: 13 residues. The CDR3 region is CASSQRGREKLFF. Here the CDR3 DNA reads TGTGCCAGCAGCCAGAGGGGGAGAGAAAAACTGTTTTTT.

In its sample, this clone was seen a few times. The CDR3 DNA follows: TGTGCCAGCAGCTTGTTGATCGGGGCTAACTATGGCTACACCTTC. Its protein is CASSLLIGANYGYTF. The chain combines TRBV5-6 with TRBJ1-2; D not certain. This CDR3 has 15 amino acids. V was clipped by 1 base and J by 0 bases, with 10 bases between them. Germline-derived CDR1 and CDR2 are SGHDT and YYEEEE.

This clone was observed a few times. V and J are TRBV2 and TRBJ1-4; possible D gene TRBD1, 6 bases. CDR3 length: 13 amino acids. CDR1 and CDR2 from the germline V gene are SNHLY and FYNNEI. V dropped 6 bases and J dropped 6 bases, with 11 bases sitting between them. CDR3 protein: CASRDRGYEKLFF. CDR3 in DNA: TGTGCCAGCAGGGACAGAGGCTATGAAAAACTGTTTTTT.

In this sample, this clone turned up once. The chain has TRBV15 and TRBJ2-1; 7 bases are shared with TRBD1. Trimming at V came to 2 bases and at J to 4 bases, leaving 8 bases not matched to a gene. The CDR3 runs to 16 residues. CDR1 LNHNV and CDR2 YYDKDF come from the germline V gene (reference sequence). The CDR3 protein is CATSRNTGTDYNEQFF. DNA for the CDR3: TGTGCCACCAGCAGAAACACCGGGACAGATTACAATGAGCAGTTCTTC.

V is TRBV27 and J is TRBJ1-6, with no clear D. In germline, CDR1 is MNHEY, CDR2 SMNVEV (reference sequence). Trimming stripped 6 bases from V and 7 bases from J, with 10 bases between. This CDR3 comprises 13 residues. CDR3 amino acids: CASSSYANSPLHF. In nucleotides, the CDR3 is TGTGCCAGCAGCTCCTACGCGAATTCACCCCTCCACTTT.

J is TRBJ1-1 and V is TRBV29-1; D perhaps matches TRBD1 (5 bases). V shed 6 bases and J shed 0 bases, with 8 bases lying between them. The germline CDR1 and CDR2 sequences are SQVTM and ANQGSEA. This CDR3 spans 12 amino acids. The CDR3 coding sequence is TGCAGCGTCAGACAGCTGAACACTGAAGCTTTCTTT. This gives the protein CSVRQLNTEAFF.